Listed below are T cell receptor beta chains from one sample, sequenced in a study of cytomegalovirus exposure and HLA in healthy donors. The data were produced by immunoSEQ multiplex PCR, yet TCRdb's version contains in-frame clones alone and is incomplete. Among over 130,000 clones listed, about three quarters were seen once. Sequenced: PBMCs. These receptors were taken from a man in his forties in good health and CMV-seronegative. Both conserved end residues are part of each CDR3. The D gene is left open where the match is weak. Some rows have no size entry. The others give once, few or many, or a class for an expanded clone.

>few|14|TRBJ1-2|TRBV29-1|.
CSVEEDSSNYGYTF
TGCAGCGTTGAAGAGGACAGCTCTAACTATGGCTACACCTTC
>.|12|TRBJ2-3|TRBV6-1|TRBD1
CASSEAGTGQYF
TGTGCCAGCAGTGAAGCAGGGACAGGGCAGTATTTT
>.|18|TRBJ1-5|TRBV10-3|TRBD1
CAISPGTGESYSNQPQHF
TGTGCCATCAGTCCCGGGACAGGGGAAAGTTATAGCAATCAGCCCCAGCATTTT
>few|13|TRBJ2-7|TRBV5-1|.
CASSPSVPYEQYF
TGCGCCAGCAGCCCCAGCGTCCCCTACGAGCAGTACTTC
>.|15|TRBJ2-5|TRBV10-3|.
CAITKGVTPQETQYF
TGTGCCATCACCAAGGGGGTAACTCCTCAAGAGACCCAGTACTTC
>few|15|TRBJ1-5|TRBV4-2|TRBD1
CASSGTGGAGQPQHF
TGTGCCAGCAGCGGAACAGGGGGCGCGGGTCAGCCCCAGCATTTT
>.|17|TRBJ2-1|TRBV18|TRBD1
CASSTGGQGLSYNEQFF
TGTGCCAGCTCTACAGGTGGACAGGGTTTATCCTACAATGAGCAGTTCTTC
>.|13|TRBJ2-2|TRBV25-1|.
CASHIGDTGELFF
TGTGCCAGCCATATCGGGGACACCGGGGAGCTGTTTTTT
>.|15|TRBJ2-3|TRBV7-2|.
CASSLLIRGSDTQYF
TGTGCCAGCAGCTTACTTATACGGGGGTCAGATACGCAGTATTTT
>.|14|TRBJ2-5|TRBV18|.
CASSRLPGQETQYF
TGTGCCAGCTCACGCCTGCCAGGACAAGAGACCCAGTACTTC
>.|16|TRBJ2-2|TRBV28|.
CASSGAGNKNTGELFF
TGTGCCAGCAGTGGAGCCGGGAATAAAAACACCGGGGAGCTGTTTTTT
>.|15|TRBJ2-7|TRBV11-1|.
CASSWGGGANYEQYF
TGTGCCAGCAGCTGGGGAGGAGGGGCCAACTACGAGCAGTACTTC
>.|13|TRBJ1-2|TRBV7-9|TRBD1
CASNQGADYGYTF
TGTGCCAGCAACCAGGGGGCAGATTATGGCTACACCTTC
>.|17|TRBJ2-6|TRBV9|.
CASSVGWGPSGANVLTF
TGTGCCAGCAGCGTAGGATGGGGGCCCTCTGGGGCCAACGTCCTGACTTTC
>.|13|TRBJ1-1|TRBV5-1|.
CASSLGAGTEAFF
TGCGCCAGCAGCTTGGGGGCAGGCACTGAAGCTTTCTTT
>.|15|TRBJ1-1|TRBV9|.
CASSAGGGHLTGAFF
TGTGCCAGCAGCGCCGGGGGGGGACACCTCACCGGAGCTTTCTTT
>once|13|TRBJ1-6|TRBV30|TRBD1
CACRTGGNSPLHF
TGTGCCTGTAGGACAGGGGGAAATTCACCCCTCCACTTT
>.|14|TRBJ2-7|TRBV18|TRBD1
CASSQGQAEVEQYF
TGTGCCAGCTCTCAAGGACAGGCAGAAGTGGAGCAGTACTTC
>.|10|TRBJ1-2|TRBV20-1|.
CSALSYGYTF
TGCAGTGCCCTCTCCTACGGCTACACCTTC
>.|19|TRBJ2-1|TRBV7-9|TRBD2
CSSSLAGTSGRGPYNEQFF
TGTTCCAGCAGCCTGGCGGGGACTAGCGGGAGGGGACCTTACAATGAGCAGTTCTTC
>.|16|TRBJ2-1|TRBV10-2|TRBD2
CASSSSSGRVSDEQFF
TGCGCCAGCAGCTCGTCTAGCGGGAGGGTTAGTGATGAGCAGTTCTTC
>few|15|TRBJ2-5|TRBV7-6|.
CASSPEGQRQETQYF
TGTGCCAGCAGCCCGGAGGGTCAGAGACAAGAGACCCAGTACTTC
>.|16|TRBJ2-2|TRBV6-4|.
CASSGSVVMNTGELFF
TGTGCCAGCAGTGGATCGGTGGTGATGAACACCGGGGAGCTGTTTTTT
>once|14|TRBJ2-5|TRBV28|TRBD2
CASRAAGGRETQYF
TGTGCCAGCCGCGCCGCGGGAGGGCGGGAGACCCAGTACTTC
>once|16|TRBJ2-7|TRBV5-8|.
CASSLAMTGTRDEQYF
TGTGCCAGCAGCTTGGCGATGACAGGGACTAGGGACGAGCAGTACTTC
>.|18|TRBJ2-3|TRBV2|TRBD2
CASSKQIAGGMGTDTQYF
TGTGCCAGCAGCAAGCAGATAGCGGGAGGAATGGGCACAGATACGCAGTATTTT
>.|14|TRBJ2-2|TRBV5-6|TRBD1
CASSLGQGAGELFF
TGTGCCAGCAGCTTGGGGCAGGGGGCAGGGGAGCTGTTTTTT
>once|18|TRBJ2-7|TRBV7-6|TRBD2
CASSLGPGLAGGSYEQYF
TGTGCCAGCAGTTTAGGTCCGGGACTAGCGGGGGGTAGCTACGAGCAGTACTTC
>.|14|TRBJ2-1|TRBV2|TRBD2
CAWPQDSGRNEQFF
TGTGCCTGGCCCCAGGACAGCGGGAGGAATGAGCAGTTCTTC
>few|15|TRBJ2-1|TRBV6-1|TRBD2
CASSPISGTYNEQFF
TGTGCCAGCAGCCCTATTAGCGGGACCTACAATGAGCAGTTCTTC
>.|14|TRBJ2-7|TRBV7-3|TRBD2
CASSILAGGSEQYF
TGTGCCAGCAGCATACTAGCGGGGGGGAGCGAGCAGTACTTC